This T cell receptor beta chain was found in a study of blood T cells in healthy people across ages. Study-level points and caveats: Donor CMV status was unknown, possibly confounding expanded clonotype changes.

For every donor, a draw yielded about 10 milliliters of peripheral blood. This CDR3 comprises 13 residues. V lost 6 bases to trimming and J lost 5 bases, with 14 bases between them. The germline gives CDR1 DFQATT, CDR2 SNEGSKA (reference sequence). Worth noting for this clonotype: Antigen unknown.

The use of a sample-barcoded 5' primer and a J-beta primer mix characterized a second PCR of about 7 to 12 cycles. Every cDNA was tagged by a template-switch adaptor with 12 random nucleotides. TCRdb itself ran the 5' RACE reads through MiXCR, one entry per CDR3 protein. The sample carries fewer than 900,000 distinct CDR3 sequences, over 45% recorded once. The clonotype originates from a woman aged 60-75 years in good health. The chain joins TRBV20-1 to TRBJ2-1; D uncertain. Sequenced material: blood. CDR3 DNA sequence: TGCAGTGCCGTAATCCGACTTCACAATGAGCAGTTCTTC. It translates to CSAVIRLHNEQFF.